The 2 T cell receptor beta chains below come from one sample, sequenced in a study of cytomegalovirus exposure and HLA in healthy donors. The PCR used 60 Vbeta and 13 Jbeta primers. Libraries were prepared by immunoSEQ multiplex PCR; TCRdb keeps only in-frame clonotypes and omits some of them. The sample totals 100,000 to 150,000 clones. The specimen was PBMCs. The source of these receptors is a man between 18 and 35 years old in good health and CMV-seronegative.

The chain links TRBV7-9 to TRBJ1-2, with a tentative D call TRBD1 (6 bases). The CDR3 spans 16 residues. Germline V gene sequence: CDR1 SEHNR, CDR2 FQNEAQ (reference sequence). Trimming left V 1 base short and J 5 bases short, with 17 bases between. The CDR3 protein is CASSLVPRDIPYGYTF. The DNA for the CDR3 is TGTGCCAGCAGCTTAGTTCCCCGGGACATACCTTATGGCTACACCTTC.

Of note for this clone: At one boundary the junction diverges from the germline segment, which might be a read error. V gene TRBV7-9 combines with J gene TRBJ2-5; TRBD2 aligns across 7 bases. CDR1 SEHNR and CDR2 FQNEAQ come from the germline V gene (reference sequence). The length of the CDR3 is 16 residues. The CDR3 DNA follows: TGTGCCAGCAGCTTAGGACGAGCGGGATTGGTGGAGACCCGGTACTTC. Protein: CASSLGRAGLVETRYF. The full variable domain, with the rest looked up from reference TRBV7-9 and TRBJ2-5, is DTGVSQNPRHKITKRGQNVTFRCDPISEHNRLYWYRQTLGQGPEFLTYFQNEAQLEKSRLLSDRFSAERPKGSFSTLEIQRTEQGDSAMYLCASSLGRAGLVETRYFGPGTRLLVL.